This T cell receptor (beta chain) was retrieved from a study of blood T cell repertoires in COVID-19. TCRdb keeps only in-frame clones here, not all; method: immunoSEQ multiplex PCR. The top ten hold 5.6% of the sample, which has around 200,000 clones, about 82% seen once. This clone was found once. The identical CDR3 is also encoded by other nucleotide sequences in the sample. Trimming stripped 0 bases from V and 4 bases from J, with 4 bases between. This CDR3 contains 13 residues. Germline CDR1 and CDR2: MNHEY and SMNVEV (reference sequence). The source of this sequence is a man aged 40-55 years with acute COVID-19. This rearrangement joins TRBV27 to TRBJ1-3; D uncertain. Sequencing input: PBMCs or T cells enriched from blood (not recorded which). The CDR3 DNA is TGTGCCAGCAGTTTATCGAGGGGAAACACCATATATTTT. It specifies CASSLSRGNTIYF.